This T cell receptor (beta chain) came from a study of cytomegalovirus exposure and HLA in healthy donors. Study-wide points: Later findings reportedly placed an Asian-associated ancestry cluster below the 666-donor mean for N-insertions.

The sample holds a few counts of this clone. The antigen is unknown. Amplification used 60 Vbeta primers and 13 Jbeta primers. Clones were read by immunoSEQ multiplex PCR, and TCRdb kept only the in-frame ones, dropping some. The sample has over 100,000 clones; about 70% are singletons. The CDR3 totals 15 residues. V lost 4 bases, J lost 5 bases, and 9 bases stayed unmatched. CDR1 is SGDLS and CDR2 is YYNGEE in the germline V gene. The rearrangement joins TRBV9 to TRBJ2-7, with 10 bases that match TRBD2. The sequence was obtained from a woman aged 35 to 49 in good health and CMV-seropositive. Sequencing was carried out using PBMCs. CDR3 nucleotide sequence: TGTGCCAGCAGCATGCGAGCGGGGGGGATTCACGAGCAGTACTTC. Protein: CASSMRAGGIHEQYF.